This TCR beta chain was obtained from a study of blood T cell repertoires in COVID-19. As for the study in general: T cells, B-cell-depleted T cells, or PBMCs provided the cDNA or gDNA that served as material.

Measured with immunoSEQ multiplex PCR; TCRdb has only the in-frame clones, and not every one. Among some 350,000 clones listed, roughly nine tenths were seen once. CDR1 is MGHRA and CDR2 is YSYEKL in the germline V gene. The CDR3 spans 16 residues. V dropped 0 bases and J dropped 3; count of bases not matched to a gene: 4. Patients at the Seattle site were enrolled during active infection and followed longitudinally. The rearrangement links TRBV4-1 to TRBJ2-1; 8 bases are shared with TRBD2. Sequenced input: peripheral blood. The TCR sequence derives from a woman in her 30s with COVID-19, enrolled during active disease. The CDR3 reads CASSQDRGGNYNEQFF. The CDR3 DNA is TGCGCCAGCAGCCAAGATCGCGGGGGGAACTACAATGAGCAGTTCTTC.